What follows are 26 T cell receptor beta chains derived from one specimen sequenced in a study of T-cell memory formation after mild COVID-19. TCRdb independently ran MiXCR on the 5' RACE reads; one entry per CDR3 protein. This table holds more than 150,000 distinct CDR3 sequences, 15% to 20% found once. The sample consisted of PBMCs or a T cell subset sorted from them (not recorded which). These receptors were collected from a man younger than 30 who had mild COVID-19 (a few samples of this study predate the infection). Cell type and time point are not known.

This clonotype has a handful of counts. This chain uses TRBV4-2 with TRBJ2-3; D is perhaps TRBD1 or TRBD2 (5 bases each). Trimming stripped 4 bases from V and 3 bases from J, with 14 bases between. Looked up from germline, CDR1 is LGHNA and CDR2 is YNFKEQ. The CDR3 contains 15 residues. CDR3 in amino acids: CASSPEGSGTDTQYF. As DNA, the CDR3 is TGTGCCAGCAGCCCTGAGGGGAGTGGAACAGATACGCAGTATTTT.

This clonotype is medium-sized by share. This chain uses TRBV10-2 with TRBJ2-3; D might be TRBD1 or TRBD2, each matching 6 bases. Germline values: CDR1 WSHSY, CDR2 SAAADI. V lost 6 bases and J lost 6, with 13 bases in between. CDR3 length equals 13 residues. The CDR3 DNA is TGCGCCAGCAGCGGGGGCCTGGTTGATACGCAGTATTTT. It is translated as CASSGGLVDTQYF.

For the CDR3, the DNA is TGTGCCAGCAGTGAACCTACTAGCATCTATGTGGCCTACGAGCAGTACTTC. This codes for CASSEPTSIYVAYEQYF. The gene calls are TRBV6-1 and TRBJ2-7, with D possibly being TRBD2 (6 bases). There are 17 residues in the CDR3. CDR1 is MNHNS and CDR2 is SASEGT in the germline V gene. Trimming took off 2 bases at V and 2 bases at J, with 19 bases between the two ends.

This chain joins TRBV5-1 and TRBJ2-2, with TRBD1 matching over 8 bases. CDR1 and CDR2 from the germline V gene are SGHRS and YFSETQ. The CDR3 has 16 amino acids. Trimming took 1 base from V and 0 from J; bases not matched to a gene: 2. The CDR3 spells CASSLWDRTNTGELFF. As DNA, the CDR3 is TGCGCCAGCAGCTTGTGGGACAGGACGAACACCGGGGAGCTGTTTTTT.

The chain uses TRBV6-2 or TRBV6-3 and TRBJ2-1; TRBD1 or TRBD2 may be the D gene (5 bases each). V shed 0 bases and J shed 4 bases, with 13 bases lying between them. This CDR3 region has 16 residues. Germline lookup yields CDR1 MNHEY and CDR2 SVGEGT. CDR3 sequence reads: CASSYSYGAVYNEQFF. Here the CDR3 DNA reads TGTGCCAGCAGTTACTCATACGGGGCCGTTTACAATGAGCAGTTCTTC.

J is TRBJ1-6 and V is TRBV20-1; no clear D. Per the germline V gene, CDR1 is DFQATT and CDR2 is SNEGSKA (reference sequence). V was trimmed by 7 bases and J by 6 bases, leaving 13 bases between them. The CDR3 runs to 13 residues. The CDR3 loop is CSGADGINSPLHF. The DNA for the CDR3 is TGCAGTGGCGCGGACGGGATTAATTCACCCCTCCACTTT.

This rearrangement joins TRBV6-5 to TRBJ2-3; 7 bases map to TRBD1. From germline, CDR1 is MNHEY and CDR2 SVGAGI. The CDR3 sequence is 11 residues long. Trimming at V came to 8 bases and at J to 9 bases, leaving 5 bases not matched to a gene. CDR3 amino acids: CASGQAATQYF. The CDR3 DNA reads TGTGCCAGCGGACAGGCGGCGACGCAGTATTTT.

This clonotype has just a few counts. The chain carries TRBV7-9 and TRBJ1-6, with D perhaps TRBD1 (6 bases). CDR1 and CDR2 (germline): SEHNR, FQNEAQ (reference sequence). The CDR3 is made up of 13 amino acids. V lost 5 bases and J 10 bases, leaving 12 bases between the germline ends. CDR3 nucleotides: TGTGCCAGCAGCCCGGGGGGGCGATCACCCCTCCACTTT. Protein: CASSPGGRSPLHF.

This sequence joins TRBV5-1 and TRBJ1-6, with 9 bases fitting TRBD1. The CDR3 runs 15 residues. CDR1 is SGHRS and CDR2 is YFSETQ in the germline V gene. Unmatched junction bases numbered 8, after V lost 3 bases and J lost 10 bases. This CDR3 is CASSSGQGRESPLHF. For the CDR3, the DNA is TGCGCCAGCAGCTCAGGACAGGGGCGGGAATCACCCCTCCACTTT.

The rearrangement uses TRBV24-1 and TRBJ2-1, with TRBD1 as a possible D gene (6 bases). V was pared by 2 bases and J by 15 bases, with 16 bases between. The CDR3 has 13 amino acids. Germline assignment: CDR1 KGHDR and CDR2 SFDVKD. CDR3: CATSDSGRDTRFF. In nucleotides, the CDR3 is TGTGCCACCAGTGATTCAGGTCGGGACACGCGGTTCTTC.

V gene TRBV20-1 combines with J gene TRBJ2-1, with TRBD2 matching over 8 bases. Germline loops: CDR1 DFQATT, CDR2 SNEGSKA (reference sequence). V lost 2 bases, J lost 8 bases, and 17 bases stayed unmatched. The CDR3 runs to 17 residues. The CDR3 protein is CSARMGRTGGPRDEQFF. DNA for the CDR3: TGCAGTGCTAGAATGGGACGGACGGGGGGGCCTCGGGATGAGCAGTTCTTC.

V and J are TRBV5-1 and TRBJ1-1; unclear D gene. V shed 7 bases and J shed 3 bases, with 10 bases lying between them. The CDR3 is 12 amino acids. CDR1 and CDR2 (germline): SGHRS, YFSETQ. In DNA, the CDR3 is TGCGCCAGCCGGGCAGACTACACTGAAGCTTTCTTT. It yields the protein CASRADYTEAFF.

The rearrangement uses TRBV7-3 and TRBJ2-2, with a tentative D call TRBD1 (5 bases). Germline V gives CDR1 SGHTA, CDR2 FQGTGA. V lost 1 base, J lost 7 bases, and 13 bases lay in between. The CDR3 spans 15 residues. The CDR3 DNA sequence: TGTGCCAGCAGCTTAAGGGGAAGCCAGGGCGGGGAGCTGTTTTTT. This sequence encodes CASSLRGSQGGELFF.

This chain links TRBV7-2 with TRBJ2-3; D could derive from TRBD1 or TRBD2 (6 bases each). Looked up from germline, CDR1 is SGHTA and CDR2 is FQGNSA. Trimming removed 3 bases at V and 5 bases at J, with 15 bases between. There are 15 residues in the CDR3. The CDR3 coding sequence is TGTGCCAGCAGCTTTAAATGGGGGGCGGAAGATACGCAGTATTTT. Encoded protein: CASSFKWGAEDTQYF.

This CDR3 reads CASRKDRQETQYF. The CDR3 bases are TGCGCCAGCAGGAAGGACAGGCAAGAGACCCAGTACTTC. V and J are TRBV5-1 and TRBJ2-5, with 7 bases matching TRBD1. Germline V gene lookup returns CDR1 SGHRS and CDR2 YFSETQ. The CDR3 extends over 13 amino acids. The ends lost 5 bases at V and 2 bases at J; junction bases unmatched: 3.

This chain links TRBV12-3 or TRBV12-4 with TRBJ2-3; D is perhaps TRBD2 (6 bases). The V end was cut by 3 bases, the J end by 4 bases, with 11 bases between. The CDR3 extends over 14 amino acids. The CDR3 spells CASSFLAKSDTQYF. Here the CDR3 DNA reads TGTGCCAGCAGTTTTCTAGCGAAGTCAGATACGCAGTATTTT.

V usage is TRBV5-1 and J usage is TRBJ2-5; D is undetermined. Germline-derived CDR1 and CDR2 are SGHRS and YFSETQ. The CDR3 has 12 residues. V was clipped by 1 base and J by 2 bases, with 3 bases between them. This CDR3 reads CASSLIQETQYF. The CDR3 coding sequence is TGCGCCAGCAGCTTGATACAAGAGACCCAGTACTTC.

This clonotype showed up just a few times. The rearrangement joins TRBV6-5 to TRBJ2-2, with a possible D match to TRBD2 (6 bases). CDR3 size: 14 residues. Trimming took off 8 bases at V and 5 bases at J, with 15 bases between the two ends. Germline V lookup: CDR1 MNHEY, CDR2 SVGAGI. The CDR3 DNA sequence: TGTGCCAGCCTAGTGCTCCGGGGGACCGGGGAGCTGTTTTTT. Translation: CASLVLRGTGELFF.

This clonotype turned up a few times. The V gene is TRBV7-9, the J gene TRBJ1-5; D gene uncertain. The CDR3 spans 14 residues. CDR1 and CDR2 from the germline V gene are SEHNR and FQNEAQ (reference sequence). Trimming removed 5 bases at V and 0 bases at J, with 8 bases between. CDR3 in amino acids: CASSHSYSNQPQHF. Here the CDR3 DNA reads TGTGCCAGCAGCCACAGTTATAGCAATCAGCCCCAGCATTTT.

This clonotype was counted at least ten times. V is TRBV20-1 and J is TRBJ2-7; D is unclear. There are 16 residues in the CDR3. Trimming shortened V by 1 base and J by 0 bases, and 16 bases separated the two germline ends. CDR1 is DFQATT and CDR2 is SNEGSKA in the germline V gene (reference sequence). The CDR3 region has the DNA TGCAGTGCTAGAGCTGCCGTTGACGCTAGCTCCTACGAGCAGTACGTC. Translated: CSARAAVDASSYEQYV.

This clonotype has only a few counts. The gene calls are TRBV6-6 and TRBJ2-7; D remains ambiguous. The CDR3 runs to 12 residues. V dropped 6 bases and J dropped 5 bases, with 11 bases sitting between them. The germline V gene encodes CDR1 MNHNY and CDR2 SVGAGI (reference sequence). CDR3 residues: CASSAIGDEQYF. In nucleotides, the CDR3 is TGTGCCAGCAGCGCTATAGGAGACGAGCAGTACTTC.

A few counts support this clonotype. The chain employs TRBV5-1 and TRBJ2-4, with D hard to call. CDR3 size: 14 residues. Trimming took 0 bases from V and 0 from J, leaving 4 bases between them. The germline V gene encodes CDR1 SGHRS and CDR2 YFSETQ. The CDR3 bases are TGCGCCAGCAGCTTGGAGCTAGCCAAAAACATTCAGTACTTC. This sequence encodes CASSLELAKNIQYF. Supplemented by reference TRBV5-1 and TRBJ2-4, the full variable domain reads KAGVTQTPRYLIKTRGQQVTLSCSPISGHRSVSWYQQTPGQGLQFLFEYFSETQRNKGNFPGRFSGRQFSNSRSEMNVSTLELGDSALYLCASSLELAKNIQYFGAGTRLSVL.

This clonotype occurred a few times. The chain combines TRBV6-2 or TRBV6-3 with TRBJ1-5; a weak D match, TRBD1 (5 bases). Deletions cut 6 bases from V and 4 bases from J, with 16 bases between. The V gene's germline CDR1 is MNHEY and CDR2 SVGEGT. This CDR3 contains 15 residues. CDR3 amino acids: CASSTWGGSNQPQHF. In DNA form, the CDR3 reads TGTGCCAGCAGCACCTGGGGGGGGAGTAATCAGCCCCAGCATTTT.

The chain couples TRBV5-4 to TRBJ1-1; 7 bases agree with TRBD1. Germline lookup yields CDR1 SGHNT and CDR2 YYREEE (reference sequence). This CDR3 spans 14 amino acids. V lost 1 base to trimming and J lost 7 bases; unmatched junction nucleotides: 7. CDR3 bases: TGTGCCAGCAGCTTGCGTAGACAGGGAAGTGAAGCTTTCTTT. Residues: CASSLRRQGSEAFF.

This clonotype was counted a single time. This CDR3 is CASSLAASGGNTDTQYF. The CDR3 DNA follows: TGCGCCAGCAGCTTGGCGGCTAGCGGGGGGAACACAGATACGCAGTATTTT. The V and J genes are TRBV5-1 and TRBJ2-3; 11 bases align to TRBD2. V lost 0 bases and J lost 2; bases outside the gene matches: 5. The CDR3 loop spans 17 amino acids. Germline CDR1 SGHRS, CDR2 YFSETQ.

This clonotype showed up just a few times. The chain recombines TRBV5-5 with TRBJ1-3, with a weak D call TRBD1 (5 bases). Trimming took off 1 base at V and 4 bases at J, with 15 bases between the two ends. Germline V CDR1 and CDR2: SGHKS, YYEKEE (reference sequence). The CDR3 loop spans 16 amino acids. CDR3 sequence: CASSLWARDSGNTIYF. The CDR3 DNA sequence: TGTGCCAGCAGCTTGTGGGCCAGGGACTCCGGAAACACCATATATTTT.